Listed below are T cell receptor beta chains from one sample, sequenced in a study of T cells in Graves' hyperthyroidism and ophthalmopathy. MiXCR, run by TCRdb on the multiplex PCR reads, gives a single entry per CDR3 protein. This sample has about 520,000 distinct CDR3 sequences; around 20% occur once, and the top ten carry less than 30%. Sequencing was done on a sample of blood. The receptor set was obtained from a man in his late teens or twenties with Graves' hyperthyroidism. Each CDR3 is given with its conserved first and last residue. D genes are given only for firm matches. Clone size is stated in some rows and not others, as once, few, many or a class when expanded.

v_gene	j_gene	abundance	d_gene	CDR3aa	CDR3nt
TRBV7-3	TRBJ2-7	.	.	CASSSEWGGEQYF	TGTGCCAGCAGCTCAGAGTGGGGAGGCGAGCAGTACTTC
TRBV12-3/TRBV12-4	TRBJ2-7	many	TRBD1	CASSPRTGGTYEQYF	TGTGCCAGCAGTCCCCGGACAGGGGGGACCTACGAGCAGTACTTC
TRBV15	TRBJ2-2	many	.	CATSRGRVTGELFF	TGTGCCACCAGCAGAGGCAGGGTCACCGGGGAGCTGTTTTTT
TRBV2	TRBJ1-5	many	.	CASSGSHSNQPQHF	TGTGCCAGTTCGGGCAGCCATAGCAATCAGCCCCAGCATTTT
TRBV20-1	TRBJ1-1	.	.	CSARGGSNTEAFF	TGCAGTGCCCGGGGCGGCTCGAACACTGAAGCTTTCTTT
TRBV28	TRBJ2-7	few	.	CASSLWNDYLSYF	TGTGCCAGCAGTTTATGGAATGACTACCTATCTTACTTC
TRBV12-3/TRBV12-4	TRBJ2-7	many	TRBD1	CASSTRGQGYGSYEQYF	TGTGCCAGCAGTACGCGGGGACAGGGTTACGGCTCCTACGAGCAGTACTTC
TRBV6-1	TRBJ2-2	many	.	CASSEIRGGRTGELFF	TGTGCCAGCAGTGAAATTAGGGGGGGCAGAACCGGGGAGCTGTTTTTT
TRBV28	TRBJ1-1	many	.	CASTLGTGLNTEAFF	.
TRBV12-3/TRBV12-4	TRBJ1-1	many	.	CASSPRGPTEAFF	TGTGCCAGCAGTCCTCGGGGACCCACTGAAGCTTTCTTT
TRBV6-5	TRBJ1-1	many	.	CASSYSRVGEAFF	TGTGCCAGCAGTTATTCCAGGGTTGGTGAAGCTTTCTTT
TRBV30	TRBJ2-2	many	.	CAWNDEVGELFF	TGTGCCTGGAACGATGAGGTCGGGGAGCTGTTTTTT
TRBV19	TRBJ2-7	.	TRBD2	CASSIAPGLAGGSSYEQYF	TGTGCCAGTAGTATAGCCCCCGGACTAGCGGGAGGGTCGTCCTACGAGCAGTACTTC
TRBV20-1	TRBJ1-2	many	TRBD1	CSAETTGAHYGYTF	TGCAGTGCCGAAACGACAGGGGCCCACTATGGCTACACCTTC
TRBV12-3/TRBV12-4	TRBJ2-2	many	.	CASRKGGGTGELFF	TGTGCCAGCCGGAAGGGGGGCGGCACCGGGGAGCTGTTTTTT
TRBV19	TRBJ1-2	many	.	CASKRAPNYGYTF	TGTGCCAGCAAGAGAGCCCCTAACTATGGCTACACCTTC
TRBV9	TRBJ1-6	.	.	CASSVALSNSPLHF	TGTGCCAGCAGCGTAGCTCTTAGTAATTCACCCCTCCACTTT
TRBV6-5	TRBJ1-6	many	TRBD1	CASSSSGTANSPLHF	TGTGCCAGCAGTTCCTCCGGGACAGCTAATTCACCCCTCCACTTT
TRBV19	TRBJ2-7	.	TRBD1	CASSINGQAYEQYF	TGTGCCAGTAGTATTAATGGACAGGCCTACGAGCAGTACTTC
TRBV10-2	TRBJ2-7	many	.	CASSEGRQATYEQYF	TGCGCCAGCAGTGAGGGCCGACAGGCAACCTACGAGCAGTACTTC
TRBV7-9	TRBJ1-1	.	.	CASSSGPDTEAFF	TGTGCCAGCAGCTCCGGGCCCGACACTGAAGCTTTCTTT
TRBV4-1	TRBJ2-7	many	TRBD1	CASSPLQGDEQYF	TGCGCCAGCAGCCCCCTACAGGGGGACGAGCAGTACTTC
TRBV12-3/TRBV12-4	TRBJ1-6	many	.	CATSSYNSPLHF	TGTGCCACCTCGAGTTATAATTCACCCCTCCACTTT
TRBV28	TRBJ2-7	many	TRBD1	CASSFHTGTGLDEQYF	TGTGCCAGCAGTTTCCATACCGGGACAGGGTTGGACGAGCAGTACTTC
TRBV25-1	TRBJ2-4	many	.	CASSEPNRELDIQYF	TGTGCCAGCAGTGAGCCGAACAGGGAGTTGGACATTCAGTACTTC
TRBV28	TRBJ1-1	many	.	CASTPRGGRTEAFF	TGTGCCAGCACCCCCCGGGGGGGAAGAACTGAAGCTTTCTTT
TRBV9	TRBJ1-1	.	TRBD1	CASSEPADRVGTEAFF	TGTGCCAGCAGCGAGCCGGCGGACAGGGTTGGCACTGAAGCTTTCTTT
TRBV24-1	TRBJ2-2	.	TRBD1	CATSDPGQGLTGELFF	TGTGCCACCAGTGATCCGGGACAGGGACTCACCGGGGAGCTGTTTTTT
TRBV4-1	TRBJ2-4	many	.	CASSQGPGAKNIQYF	TGCGCCAGCAGCCAAGGTCCAGGAGCCAAAAACATTCAGTACTTC
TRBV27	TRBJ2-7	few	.	CASSLREQYF	TGTGCCAGCAGCCTTCGCGAGCAGTACTTC
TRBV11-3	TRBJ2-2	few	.	CASKSTAAGELFF	TGTGCCAGCAAATCGACGGCGGCCGGGGAGCTGTTTTTT
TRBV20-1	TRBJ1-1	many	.	CSAIGGNTEAFF	TGCAGTGCTATCGGAGGGAACACTGAAGCTTTCTTT
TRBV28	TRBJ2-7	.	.	CASRPLLDGGSTYEQYF	TGTGCCAGCAGACCCTTATTAGACGGGGGCTCCACCTACGAGCAGTACTTC
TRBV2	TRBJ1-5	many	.	CASSEAAGYQPQHF	TGTGCCAGCAGTGAAGCGGCAGGGTATCAGCCCCAGCATTTT
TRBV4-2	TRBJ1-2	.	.	CASSLSFVAEDYGYTF	TGTGCCAGCAGCCTGAGTTTCGTGGCAGAGGACTATGGCTACACCTTC
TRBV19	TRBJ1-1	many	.	CASSYSGSLMNTEAFF	TGTGCCAGTAGTTATTCAGGCAGCCTCATGAACACTGAAGCTTTCTTT
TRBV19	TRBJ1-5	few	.	CASSIGGMLSNQPQHF	TGTGCCAGTAGTATTGGGGGGATGTTAAGCAATCAGCCCCAGCATTTT
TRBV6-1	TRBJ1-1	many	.	CASRGAGSTEAFF	TGTGCCAGCAGGGGGGCCGGGAGCACTGAAGCTTTCTTT
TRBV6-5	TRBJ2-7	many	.	CASSYPGGYEQYF	TGTGCCAGCAGTTACCCAGGGGGGTACGAGCAGTACTTC
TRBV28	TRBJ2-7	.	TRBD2	CASSLYYSGSPEEQYF	TGTGCCAGCAGTTTATACTATAGCGGGAGCCCTGAAGAGCAGTACTTC